This T cell receptor (beta chain) came from a study of blood T cell repertoires in COVID-19. Study in general: Sample material is recorded as cDNA or gDNA derived from T cells, B-cell-depleted T cells, or PBMCs.

CDR1 and CDR2 (germline): LNHDA, SQIVND (reference sequence). The CDR3 is made up of 15 amino acids. V lost 3 bases and J lost 2, with 14 bases in between. Sequenced by immunoSEQ multiplex PCR; TCRdb stores in-frame clones only, minus some. Of about 210,000 clones listed, about 92% were seen once; the top ten hold 1.2%. The material sequenced was peripheral blood. This clonotype was sampled from a man in his thirties or forties with acute or convalescent COVID-19. The genes are TRBV19 and TRBJ2-7, with TRBD2 as a possible D gene (7 bases). In DNA form, the CDR3 reads TGTGCCAGTAGTATTCCGGGGGGCTCTACCTACGAGCAGTACTTC. Amino acid sequence: CASSIPGGSTYEQYF.